This note documents a single T cell receptor (beta chain) sequence. The antigen remains undetermined. The entry originates in a study of cytomegalovirus exposure and HLA in healthy donors. The study, taken as a whole, reports: Investigators reported 150 to 200 TCR beta chains as tied to cytomegalovirus. Later analysis identified 16,951 TCR beta sequences associated with HLA alleles, using a false discovery rate threshold of 0.05.

This CDR3 is built from 16 residues. CDR1 is MDHEN and CDR2 is SYDVKM in the germline V gene. Germline trimming cut 1 base from V and 2 bases from J; bases unmatched to any gene: 5. With 60 Vbeta and 13 Jbeta primers, the PCR was carried out. Sequencing was performed with immunoSEQ multiplex PCR; in TCRdb, only in-frame clones are kept and a portion is missing. The table lists under 200,000 clones, around 80% of them singletons, with 1% in the top ten. The sequencing sample was made of PBMCs. The rearrangement uses TRBV28 and TRBJ1-5, with TRBD1 identical over 7 bases. The receptor's source is a woman aged 50 to 65 in good health and CMV-seropositive. The CDR3 DNA is TGTGCCAGCAGTTTATACCGGCAGGGGGGCAATCAGCCCCAGCATTTT. Protein product: CASSLYRQGGNQPQHF. The variable domain in full, completed from reference TRBV28 and TRBJ1-5, reads DVKVTQSSRYLVKRTGEKVFLECVQDMDHENMFWYRQDPGLGLRLIYFSYDVKMKEKGDIPEGYSVSREKKERFSLILESASTNQTSMYLCASSLYRQGGNQPQHFGDGTRLSIL.